This T cell receptor (beta chain) was identified in a study of blood T cell repertoires in COVID-19. Per germline, CDR1 KGHSH and CDR2 LQKENI. After removal of 3 bases from V and 5 bases from J, the junction contained 4 bases not matched to a gene. The CDR3 has 14 amino acids. Resolution of symptoms, clearance, or two negative PCRs was present in recovered Cohort 3 donors. The protocol was immunoSEQ multiplex PCR, while the TCRdb copy is restricted to in-frame clones and leaves out a portion. The table lists 160,000 or so clones, approximately 80% of them singletons. The TCR was taken from a man in his forties who had recovered from COVID-19. Material: PBMCs or T cells enriched from blood (not recorded which). The chain joins TRBV18 to TRBJ2-7; 10 bases align to TRBD2. Written as DNA, the CDR3 is TGTGCCAGCTCACCGAGCGGGGGGGACCACGAGCAGTACGTC. Translating it yields CASSPSGGDHEQYV.